Listed below are T cell receptor beta chains from one sample, sequenced in a study of shared clonotypes between healthy human individuals. Data came from immunoSEQ multiplex PCR; TCRdb stores just in-frame clones and leaves some out. The sample includes 2 million to 2.5 million clones, approximately 95% of them seen just once. The specimen was naive CD4+ T cells from PBMCs. The receptors here all came from a man between 18 and 35 years old in good health. Some clones in this sample may be carry-over from other donors' samples. CDR3s include the opening cysteine and the closing phenylalanine or tryptophan. A D gene is named only where the DNA matches it firmly. Rows may omit the clone size; those that give it use once, few, many or a size class.

size: -; length: 17; J: TRBJ2-7; D: -; V: TRBV4-1; DNA: TGCGCCAGCAGCCAGAGGGGATTAAGCGGTGGATCCTACGAGCAGTACTTC; CDR3: CASSQRGLSGGSYEQYF
size: few; length: 14; J: TRBJ1-1; D: -; V: TRBV28; DNA: TGTGCCAGCAGCACCACTGGGAGGGAGACTGAAGCTTTCTTT; CDR3: CASSTTGRETEAFF
size: -; length: 15; J: TRBJ2-1; D: -; V: TRBV2; DNA: TGTGCCAGCAGTCGTCGCGGGATCTCCTACAATGAGCAGTTCTTC; CDR3: CASSRRGISYNEQFF
size: -; length: 14; J: TRBJ2-5; D: TRBD2; V: TRBV7-9; DNA: TGTGCCAGCAGCCCCCGGGGGGGGACGGAGACCCAGTACTTC; CDR3: CASSPRGGTETQYF
size: -; length: 16; J: TRBJ1-4; D: -; V: TRBV15; DNA: TGTGCCACCAGCCGAAATCTCCAGGGGACTAATGAAAAACTGTTTTTT; CDR3: CATSRNLQGTNEKLFF
size: -; length: 15; J: TRBJ2-1; D: TRBD2; V: TRBV27; DNA: TGTGCCAGCAGTCGCAGACTAGCGGGAGGCAATGAGCAGTTCTTC; CDR3: CASSRRLAGGNEQFF
size: -; length: 13; J: TRBJ2-5; D: -; V: TRBV6-5; DNA: TGTGCCAGCAGACGGACAGTTCAAGAGACCCAGTACTTC; CDR3: CASRRTVQETQYF
size: -; length: 14; J: TRBJ2-7; D: -; V: TRBV27; DNA: TGTGCCAGCAAATCAATCCTAGTCTCCTACGAGCAGTACTTC; CDR3: CASKSILVSYEQYF
size: -; length: 15; J: TRBJ2-1; D: TRBD2; V: TRBV4-2; DNA: TGTGCCAGCAGGGAGACTAGCGGGAGAAATAATGAGCAGTTCTTC; CDR3: CASRETSGRNNEQFF
size: -; length: 16; J: TRBJ1-3; D: TRBD1; V: TRBV5-4; DNA: TGTGCCAGCAGCACTGACAGGGGAGGATCTGGAAACACCATATATTTT; CDR3: CASSTDRGGSGNTIYF
size: -; length: 16; J: TRBJ2-3; D: -; V: TRBV5-1; DNA: TGCGCCAGCAGCTTGGACCCCGGGCCTATGGCAGATACGCAGTATTTT; CDR3: CASSLDPGPMADTQYF
size: few; length: 14; J: TRBJ1-1; D: -; V: TRBV18; DNA: TGTGCCAGCTCACCTCCTACACTGAACACTGAAGCTTTCTTT; CDR3: CASSPPTLNTEAFF
size: -; length: 18; J: TRBJ1-4; D: -; V: TRBV4-2; DNA: TGTGCCAGCAGCCAAGAGAATTCGGGGGGGCGCCTAGGAGAAAAACTGTTTTTT; CDR3: CASSQENSGGRLGEKLFF
size: -; length: 16; J: TRBJ2-3; D: -; V: TRBV5-1; DNA: TGCGCCAGCAGCTTCGCTAGCGCAACTAGCACAGATACGCAGTATTTT; CDR3: CASSFASATSTDTQYF
size: -; length: 11; J: TRBJ2-5; D: -; V: TRBV7-9; DNA: TGTGCCAGCAGTCAACAAGAGACCCAGTACTTC; CDR3: CASSQQETQYF
size: -; length: 16; J: TRBJ1-5; D: -; V: TRBV6-1; DNA: TGTGCCAGCAGTGAGAGGACGGTCTTTAGCAATCAGCCCCAGCATTTT; CDR3: CASSERTVFSNQPQHF
size: -; length: 14; J: TRBJ1-3; D: -; V: TRBV6-5; DNA: TGTGCCAGCTGGGCCGGGATCTCTGGAAACACCATATATTTT; CDR3: CASWAGISGNTIYF
size: -; length: 13; J: TRBJ2-1; D: TRBD1; V: TRBV19; DNA: TGTGCCAGTAGTAGGGACAGAGACAATGAGCAGTTCTTC; CDR3: CASSRDRDNEQFF
size: -; length: 16; J: TRBJ2-2; D: -; V: TRBV7-2; DNA: TGTGCCAGCAGCTCTCCGGGGCGCTCGAACACCGGGGAGCTGTTTTTT; CDR3: CASSSPGRSNTGELFF
size: -; length: 17; J: TRBJ2-7; D: TRBD2; V: TRBV27; DNA: TGTGCCAGCAGTTCTACTCGCTGGGCGGGAGCCGCCTACGAGCAGTACTTC; CDR3: CASSSTRWAGAAYEQYF
size: -; length: 20; J: TRBJ2-4; D: -; V: TRBV15; DNA: TGTGCCACCAGCCCCCTGGGGCAGGGAGGTGGCGGGTTTGCCAAAAACATTCAGTACTTC; CDR3: CATSPLGQGGGGFAKNIQYF
size: -; length: 16; J: TRBJ2-1; D: -; V: TRBV10-3; DNA: TGTGCCATCAGTGATCCACGGGCCGACTCCTACAATGAGCAGTTCTTC; CDR3: CAISDPRADSYNEQFF
size: -; length: 14; J: TRBJ2-7; D: TRBD2; V: TRBV30; DNA: TGTGCCTGCAGCGGACTAGCGGGTCTGGGCGAGCAGTACTTC; CDR3: CACSGLAGLGEQYF
size: few; length: 14; J: TRBJ1-5; D: -; V: TRBV28; DNA: TGTGCCAGCAGTCCCCGGGATCCAAGGCAGCCCCAGCATTTT; CDR3: CASSPRDPRQPQHF
size: -; length: 12; J: TRBJ1-1; D: TRBD1; V: TRBV10-3; DNA: TGTGCCACGGGACAGGTGAACACTGAAGCTTTCTTT; CDR3: CATGQVNTEAFF
size: -; length: 15; J: TRBJ2-3; D: -; V: TRBV29-1; DNA: TGCAGCGTTGAGCAGGGGCAGGGCCTAGGAGATACGCAGTATTTT; CDR3: CSVEQGQGLGDTQYF
size: -; length: 13; J: TRBJ2-2; D: TRBD1; V: TRBV14; DNA: TGTGCCAGCAGCGTACAGGGGGCCGGGGAGCTGTTTTTT; CDR3: CASSVQGAGELFF
size: -; length: 15; J: TRBJ1-1; D: -; V: TRBV5-1; DNA: TGCGCCAGCAGCTTGGTGGTGGGGATGAACACTGAAGCTTTCTTT; CDR3: CASSLVVGMNTEAFF
size: -; length: 18; J: TRBJ2-3; D: TRBD2; V: TRBV4-3; DNA: TGCGCCAGCAGCCAAGGCGGACTAGCGGGAGGGGTCACAGATACGCAGTATTTT; CDR3: CASSQGGLAGGVTDTQYF
size: -; length: 14; J: TRBJ1-5; D: TRBD1; V: TRBV19; DNA: TGTGCCAGTAGTACCTACAGGGGGCTACAGCCCCAGCATTTT; CDR3: CASSTYRGLQPQHF
size: -; length: 14; J: TRBJ2-1; D: TRBD1; V: TRBV28; DNA: TGTGCCAGCAGATGGACAGGCCTCTACAATGAGCAGTTCTTC; CDR3: CASRWTGLYNEQFF
size: -; length: 13; J: TRBJ1-2; D: -; V: TRBV18; DNA: TGTGCCAGCTCTACGACGGGAAACTATGGCTACACCTTC; CDR3: CASSTTGNYGYTF
size: -; length: 15; J: TRBJ2-2; D: TRBD1; V: TRBV5-1; DNA: TGCGCCAGCAGCTTGGGGGACAGCACCACCGGGGAGCTGTTTTTT; CDR3: CASSLGDSTTGELFF
size: few; length: 11; J: TRBJ1-1; D: -; V: TRBV5-1; DNA: TGCGCCAGCAGCGAGAACACTGAAGCTTTCTTT; CDR3: CASSENTEAFF
size: -; length: 13; J: TRBJ1-1; D: -; V: TRBV30; DNA: TGTGCCTGGGGTCAGGGAAGGAACACTGAAGCTTTCTTT; CDR3: CAWGQGRNTEAFF
size: -; length: 15; J: TRBJ1-1; D: -; V: TRBV19; DNA: TGTGCCAGTAGTATCTTGCGGCAGCCTGCGGCTGAAGCTTTCTTT; CDR3: CASSILRQPAAEAFF
size: -; length: 14; J: TRBJ1-1; D: TRBD1; V: TRBV10-3; DNA: TGTGCCACCCAATCACAGGGGGCGGGAACTGAAGCTTTCTTT; CDR3: CATQSQGAGTEAFF
size: -; length: 15; J: TRBJ1-1; D: -; V: TRBV28; DNA: TGTGCCAGCAGTACTAGGGGCCCCCCGCTCGCTGAAGCTTTCTTT; CDR3: CASSTRGPPLAEAFF
size: -; length: 16; J: TRBJ2-3; D: -; V: TRBV4-3; DNA: TGCGCCAGCAGCCAAGGCGCCAGGGGTAGCACAGATACGCAGTATTTT; CDR3: CASSQGARGSTDTQYF
size: -; length: 12; J: TRBJ1-3; D: TRBD1; V: TRBV2; DNA: TGTGCCACCCGACGGGACAGAGGCACCATATATTTT; CDR3: CATRRDRGTIYF